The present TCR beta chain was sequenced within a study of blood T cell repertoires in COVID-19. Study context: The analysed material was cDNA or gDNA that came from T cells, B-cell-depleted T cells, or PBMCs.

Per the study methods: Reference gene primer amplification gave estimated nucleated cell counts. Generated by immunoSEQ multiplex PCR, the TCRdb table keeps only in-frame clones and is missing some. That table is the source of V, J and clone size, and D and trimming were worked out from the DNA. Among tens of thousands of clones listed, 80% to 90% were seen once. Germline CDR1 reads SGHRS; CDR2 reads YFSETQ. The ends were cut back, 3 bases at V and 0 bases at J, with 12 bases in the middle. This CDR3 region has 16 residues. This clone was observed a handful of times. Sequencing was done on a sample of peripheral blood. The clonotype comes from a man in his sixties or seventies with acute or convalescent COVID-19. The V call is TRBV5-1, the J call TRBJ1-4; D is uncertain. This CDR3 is CASSSGRSATNEKLFF. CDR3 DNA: TGCGCCAGCAGCTCCGGCAGGTCTGCAACTAATGAAAAACTGTTTTTT.